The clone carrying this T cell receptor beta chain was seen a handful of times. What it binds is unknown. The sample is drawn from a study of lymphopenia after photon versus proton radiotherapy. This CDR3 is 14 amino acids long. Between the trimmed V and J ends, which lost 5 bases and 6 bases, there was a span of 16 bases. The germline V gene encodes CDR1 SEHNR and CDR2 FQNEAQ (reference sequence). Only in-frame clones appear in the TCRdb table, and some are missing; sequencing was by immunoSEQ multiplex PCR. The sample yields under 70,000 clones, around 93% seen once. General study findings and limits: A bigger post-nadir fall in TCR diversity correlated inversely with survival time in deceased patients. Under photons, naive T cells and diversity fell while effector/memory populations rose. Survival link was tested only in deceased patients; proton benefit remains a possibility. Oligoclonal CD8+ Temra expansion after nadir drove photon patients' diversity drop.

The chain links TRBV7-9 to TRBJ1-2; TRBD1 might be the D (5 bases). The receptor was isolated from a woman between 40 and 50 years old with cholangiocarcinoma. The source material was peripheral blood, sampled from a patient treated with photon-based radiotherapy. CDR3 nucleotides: TGTGCCAGCAGCCCAGACAGCCTAATCCATGGCTACACCTTC. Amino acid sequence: CASSPDSLIHGYTF.